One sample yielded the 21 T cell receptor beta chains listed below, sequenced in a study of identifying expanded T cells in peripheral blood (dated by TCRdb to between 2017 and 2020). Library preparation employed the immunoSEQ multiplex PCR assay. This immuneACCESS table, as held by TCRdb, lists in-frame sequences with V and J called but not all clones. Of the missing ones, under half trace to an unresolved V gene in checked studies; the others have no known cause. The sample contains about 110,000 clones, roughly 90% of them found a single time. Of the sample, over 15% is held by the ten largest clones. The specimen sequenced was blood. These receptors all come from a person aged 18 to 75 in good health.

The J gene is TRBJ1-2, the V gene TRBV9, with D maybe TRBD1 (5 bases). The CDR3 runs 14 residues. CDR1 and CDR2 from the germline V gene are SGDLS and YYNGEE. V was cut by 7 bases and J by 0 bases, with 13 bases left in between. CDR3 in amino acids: CASATPGSNYGYTF. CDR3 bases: TGTGCCAGCGCTACCCCAGGGTCTAACTATGGCTACACCTTC.

CDR3: CASSPGPYGNQPQHF. CDR3 DNA: TGTGCCAGTAGTCCCGGACCCTACGGCAATCAGCCCCAGCATTTT. V and J are TRBV19 and TRBJ1-5; no clear D. This CDR3 is 15 amino acids long. V dropped 5 bases and J dropped 2 bases, with 13 bases sitting between them. Germline V gene data show CDR1 as LNHDA and CDR2 as SQIVND (reference sequence).

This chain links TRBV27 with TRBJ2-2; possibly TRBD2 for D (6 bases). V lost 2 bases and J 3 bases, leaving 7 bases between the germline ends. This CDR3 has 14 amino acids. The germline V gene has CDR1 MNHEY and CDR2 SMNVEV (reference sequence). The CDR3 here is CASSLGGYTGELFF. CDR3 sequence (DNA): TGTGCCAGCAGTTTAGGGGGGTACACCGGGGAGCTGTTTTTT.

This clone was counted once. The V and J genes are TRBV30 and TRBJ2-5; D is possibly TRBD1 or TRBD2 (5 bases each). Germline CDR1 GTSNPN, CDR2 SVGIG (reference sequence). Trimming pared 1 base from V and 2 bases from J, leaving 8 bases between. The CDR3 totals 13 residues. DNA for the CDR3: TGTGCCTGGAGTGGGGACCAACAAGAGACCCAGTACTTC. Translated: CAWSGDQQETQYF.

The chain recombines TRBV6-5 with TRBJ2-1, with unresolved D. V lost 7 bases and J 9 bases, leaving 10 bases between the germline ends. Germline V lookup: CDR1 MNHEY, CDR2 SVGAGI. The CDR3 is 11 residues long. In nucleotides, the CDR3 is TGTGCCAGCATACGCGGCGGTGAGCAGTTCTTC. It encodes CASIRGGEQFF.

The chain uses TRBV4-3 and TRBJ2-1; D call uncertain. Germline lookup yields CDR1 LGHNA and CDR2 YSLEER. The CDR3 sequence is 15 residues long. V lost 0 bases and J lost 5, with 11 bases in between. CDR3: CASSQDGWGDNEQFF. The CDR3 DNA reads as TGCGCCAGCAGCCAAGATGGTTGGGGTGACAATGAGCAGTTCTTC.

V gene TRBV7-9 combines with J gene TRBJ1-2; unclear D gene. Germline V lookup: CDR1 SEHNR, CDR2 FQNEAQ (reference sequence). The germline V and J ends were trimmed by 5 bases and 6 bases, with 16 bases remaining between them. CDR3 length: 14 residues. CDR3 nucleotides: TGTGCCAGCAGCCCGATAACACTGGTCCATGGCTACACCTTC. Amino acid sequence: CASSPITLVHGYTF.

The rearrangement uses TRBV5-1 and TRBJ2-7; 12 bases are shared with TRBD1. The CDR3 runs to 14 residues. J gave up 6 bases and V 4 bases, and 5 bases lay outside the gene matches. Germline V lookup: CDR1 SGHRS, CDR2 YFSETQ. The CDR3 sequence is CASSPGTGGAEQYF. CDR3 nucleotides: TGCGCCAGCAGCCCCGGGACAGGGGGCGCCGAGCAGTACTTC.

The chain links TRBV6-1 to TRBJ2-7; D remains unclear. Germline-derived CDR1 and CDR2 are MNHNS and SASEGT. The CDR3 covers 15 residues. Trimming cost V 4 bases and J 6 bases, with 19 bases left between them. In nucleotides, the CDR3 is TGTGCCAGCAGTGCCCCCCTTGAACTTACATCCGAGCAGTACTTC. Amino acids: CASSAPLELTSEQYF.

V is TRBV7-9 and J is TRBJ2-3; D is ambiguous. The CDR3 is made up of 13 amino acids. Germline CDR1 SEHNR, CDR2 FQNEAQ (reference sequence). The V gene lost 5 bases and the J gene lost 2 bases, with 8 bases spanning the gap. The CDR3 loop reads CASSPPYTDTQYF. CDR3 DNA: TGTGCCAGCAGCCCCCCCTACACAGATACGCAGTATTTT.

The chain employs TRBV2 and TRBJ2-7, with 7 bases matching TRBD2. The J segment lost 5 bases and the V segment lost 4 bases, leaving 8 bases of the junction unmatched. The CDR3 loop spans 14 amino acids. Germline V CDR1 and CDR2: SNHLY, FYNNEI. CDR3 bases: TGTGCCAGCAGTGCCCGGTGGGGGGGAAACGAGCAGTACTTC. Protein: CASSARWGGNEQYF.

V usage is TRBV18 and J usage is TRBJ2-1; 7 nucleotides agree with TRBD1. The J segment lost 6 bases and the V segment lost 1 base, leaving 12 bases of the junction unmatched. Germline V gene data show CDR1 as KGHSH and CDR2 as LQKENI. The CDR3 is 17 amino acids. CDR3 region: CASSPQVRGHQGNEQFF. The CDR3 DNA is TGTGCCAGCTCACCACAGGTTAGGGGGCACCAAGGCAATGAGCAGTTCTTC.

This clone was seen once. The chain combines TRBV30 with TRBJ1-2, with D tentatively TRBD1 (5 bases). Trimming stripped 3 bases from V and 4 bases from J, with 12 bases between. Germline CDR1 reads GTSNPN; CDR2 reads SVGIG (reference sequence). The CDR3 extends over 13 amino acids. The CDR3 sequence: CAWRDDRFYGYTF. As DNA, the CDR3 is TGTGCCTGGAGGGATGACAGATTCTATGGCTACACCTTC.

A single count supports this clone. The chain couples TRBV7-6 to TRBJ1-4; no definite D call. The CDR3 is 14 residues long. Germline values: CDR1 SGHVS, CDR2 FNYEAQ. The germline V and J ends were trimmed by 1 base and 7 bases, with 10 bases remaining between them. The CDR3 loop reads CASSLEARPEKLFF. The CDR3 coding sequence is TGTGCCAGCAGCTTAGAAGCCAGGCCTGAAAAACTGTTTTTT.

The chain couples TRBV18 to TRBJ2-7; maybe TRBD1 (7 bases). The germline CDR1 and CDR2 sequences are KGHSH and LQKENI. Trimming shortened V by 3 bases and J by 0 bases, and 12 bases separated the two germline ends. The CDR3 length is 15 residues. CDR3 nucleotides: TGTGCCAGCTCACCCGTCCAGGGGGGCTCCTACGAGCAGTACTTC. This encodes CASSPVQGGSYEQYF.

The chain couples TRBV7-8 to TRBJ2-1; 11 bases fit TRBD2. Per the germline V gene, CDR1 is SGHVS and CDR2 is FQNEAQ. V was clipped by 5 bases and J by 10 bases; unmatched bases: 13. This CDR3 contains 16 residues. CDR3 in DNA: TGTGCCAGCAGCCCCCCAGGACTAGCGGGTCTTGAGGAGCAGTTCTTC. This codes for CASSPPGLAGLEEQFF.

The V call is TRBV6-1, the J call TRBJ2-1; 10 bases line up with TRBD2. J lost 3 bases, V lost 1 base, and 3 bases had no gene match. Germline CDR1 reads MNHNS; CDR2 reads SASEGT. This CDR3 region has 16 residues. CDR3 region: CASSEVSSGGYNEQFF. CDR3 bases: TGTGCCAGCAGTGAAGTCTCTAGCGGGGGCTACAATGAGCAGTTCTTC.

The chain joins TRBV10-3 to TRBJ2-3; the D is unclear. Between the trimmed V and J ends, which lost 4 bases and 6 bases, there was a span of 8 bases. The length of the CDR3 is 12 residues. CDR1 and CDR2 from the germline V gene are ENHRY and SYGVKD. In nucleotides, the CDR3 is TGTGCCATCAGTGCGTCGGGCGATACGCAGTATTTT. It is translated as CAISASGDTQYF.

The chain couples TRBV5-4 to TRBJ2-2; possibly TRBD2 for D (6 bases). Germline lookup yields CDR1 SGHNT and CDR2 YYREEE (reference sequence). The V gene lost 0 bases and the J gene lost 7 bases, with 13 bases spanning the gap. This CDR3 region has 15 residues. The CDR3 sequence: CASSLGQGGSGELFF. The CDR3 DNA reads TGTGCCAGCAGCTTGGGGCAGGGAGGAAGCGGGGAGCTGTTTTTT.

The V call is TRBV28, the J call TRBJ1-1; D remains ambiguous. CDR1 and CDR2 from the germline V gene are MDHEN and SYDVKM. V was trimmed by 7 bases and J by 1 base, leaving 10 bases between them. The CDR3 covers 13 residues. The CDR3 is CASIRTANTEAFF. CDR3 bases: TGTGCCAGCATAAGAACCGCGAACACTGAAGCTTTCTTT. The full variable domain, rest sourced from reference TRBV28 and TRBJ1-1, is DVKVTQSSRYLVKRTGEKVFLECVQDMDHENMFWYRQDPGLGLRLIYFSYDVKMKEKGDIPEGYSVSREKKERFSLILESASTNQTSMYLCASIRTANTEAFFGQGTRLTVV.

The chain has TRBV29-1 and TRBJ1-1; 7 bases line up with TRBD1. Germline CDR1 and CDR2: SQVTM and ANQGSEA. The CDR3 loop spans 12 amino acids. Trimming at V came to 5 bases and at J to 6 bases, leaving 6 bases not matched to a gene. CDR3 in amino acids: CSVYIGGPEAFF. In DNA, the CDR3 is TGCAGCGTTTACATAGGGGGCCCTGAAGCTTTCTTT.